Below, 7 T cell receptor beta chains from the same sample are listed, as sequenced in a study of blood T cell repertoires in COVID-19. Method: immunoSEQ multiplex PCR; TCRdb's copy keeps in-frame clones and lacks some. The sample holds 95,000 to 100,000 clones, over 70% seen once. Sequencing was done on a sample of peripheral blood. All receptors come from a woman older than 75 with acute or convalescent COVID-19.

CDR3 amino acids: CASSQVRTGVRGYTF. CDR3 coding DNA: TGCGCCAGCAGCCAAGTCCGAACAGGGGTACGCGGCTACACCTTC. V usage is TRBV4-3 and J usage is TRBJ1-2, with TRBD1 identical over 7 bases. The CDR3 is 15 amino acids. Germline CDR1 reads LGHNA; CDR2 reads YSLEER. V was clipped by 1 base and J by 8 bases; unmatched bases: 10.

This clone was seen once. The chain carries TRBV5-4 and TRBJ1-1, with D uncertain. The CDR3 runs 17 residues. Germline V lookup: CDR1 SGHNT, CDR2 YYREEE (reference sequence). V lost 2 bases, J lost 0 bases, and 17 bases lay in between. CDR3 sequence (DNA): TGTGCCAGCAGCTTTGAGGGATCGGCGGATATGAACACTGAAGCTTTCTTT. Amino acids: CASSFEGSADMNTEAFF.

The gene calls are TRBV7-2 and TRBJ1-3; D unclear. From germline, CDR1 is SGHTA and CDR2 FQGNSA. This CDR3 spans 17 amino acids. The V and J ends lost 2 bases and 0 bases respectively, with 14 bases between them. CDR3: CASSLLAGADSGNTIYF. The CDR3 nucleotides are TGTGCCAGCAGCTTATTGGCGGGCGCGGACTCTGGAAACACCATATATTTT.

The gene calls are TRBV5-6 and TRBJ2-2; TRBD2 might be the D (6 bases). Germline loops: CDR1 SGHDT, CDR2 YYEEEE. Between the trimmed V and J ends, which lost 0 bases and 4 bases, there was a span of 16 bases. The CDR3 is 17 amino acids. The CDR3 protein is CASSLGPGGFGTGELFF. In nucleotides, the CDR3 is TGTGCCAGCAGCTTGGGCCCAGGAGGGTTTGGCACCGGGGAGCTGTTTTTT.

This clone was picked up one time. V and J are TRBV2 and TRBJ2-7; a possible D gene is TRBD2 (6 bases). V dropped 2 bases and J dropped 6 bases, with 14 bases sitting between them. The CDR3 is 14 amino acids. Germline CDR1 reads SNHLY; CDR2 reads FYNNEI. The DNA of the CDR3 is TGTGCCAGCAGTGAATCTCTACTAGCCGGCGAGCAGTACTTC. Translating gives CASSESLLAGEQYF.

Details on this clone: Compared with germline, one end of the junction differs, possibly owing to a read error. The CDR3 spells CASTPGQGSHQPQHF. The CDR3 DNA reads TGTGCCAGTACCCCAGGACAGGGTAGCCATCAGCCCCAGCATTTT. The J gene is TRBJ1-5, the V gene TRBV19; TRBD1 agrees at 8 bases. The CDR3 runs 15 residues. Germline CDR1 reads LNHDA; CDR2 reads SQIVND (reference sequence).

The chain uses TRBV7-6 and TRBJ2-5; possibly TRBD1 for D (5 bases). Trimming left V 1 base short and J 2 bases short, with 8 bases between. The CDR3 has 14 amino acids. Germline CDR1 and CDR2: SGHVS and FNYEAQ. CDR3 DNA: TGTGCCAGCAGCTTAGATGCAGGGCAAGAGACCCAGTACTTC. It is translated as CASSLDAGQETQYF. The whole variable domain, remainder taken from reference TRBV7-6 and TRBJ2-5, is GAGVSQSPRYKVTKRGQDVALRCDPISGHVSLYWYRQALGQGPEFLTYFNYEAQQDKSGLPNDRFSAERPEGSISTLTIQRTEQRDSAMYRCASSLDAGQETQYFGPGTRLLVL.